The source of this TCR beta chain is a study of blood T cell repertoires in COVID-19. In the study overall: There were acute and convalescent COVID-19 samples, and they came from the United States, Italy and Spain.

As handled by the study authors: Estimation of nucleated cell counts was performed using reference gene primer amplification. Sequenced by immunoSEQ multiplex PCR; TCRdb stores in-frame clones only, minus some. V and J calls and clone size come straight from that table; D and trimming were deduced from the DNA. The sample has about 260,000 clones, roughly 90% seen once; the top ten hold over 1.5%. The sequenced sample consisted of peripheral blood. The TCR was taken from a man under 40 with active or convalescent COVID-19.

CDR3 loop: CASSLPAGGEQYF. CDR3 nucleotide sequence: TGTGCCAGCAGCTTGCCCGCCGGGGGCGAGCAGTACTTC. The chain links TRBV5-6 to TRBJ2-7; weak D call: TRBD2 (6 bases). Germline-derived CDR1 and CDR2 are SGHDT and YYEEEE. CDR3 length equals 13 residues. V lost 1 base and J 6 bases, leaving 11 bases between the germline ends.